This T cell receptor beta chain emerged from a study of T-cell memory formation after mild COVID-19. The CDR3 has 13 residues. V lost 6 bases and J 9 bases, leaving 17 bases between the germline ends. Using its own MiXCR run on the 5' RACE reads, TCRdb lists one record per CDR3 protein. The sample lists some 600,000 distinct CDR3 sequences, about 18% occurring once. Sequencing was performed on PBMCs or a T cell subset sorted from them (not recorded which). The J gene is TRBJ1-2, the V gene TRBV12-3 or TRBV12-4; D gene unclear. The clonotype comes from an adult woman who had mild COVID-19 (a few samples of this study predate the infection). Cell type and time point are not known. CDR3 sequence reads: CASRQTTWGSYTF. CDR3 sequence (DNA): TGTGCCAGCAGACAGACCACTTGGGGTAGCTACACCTTC.